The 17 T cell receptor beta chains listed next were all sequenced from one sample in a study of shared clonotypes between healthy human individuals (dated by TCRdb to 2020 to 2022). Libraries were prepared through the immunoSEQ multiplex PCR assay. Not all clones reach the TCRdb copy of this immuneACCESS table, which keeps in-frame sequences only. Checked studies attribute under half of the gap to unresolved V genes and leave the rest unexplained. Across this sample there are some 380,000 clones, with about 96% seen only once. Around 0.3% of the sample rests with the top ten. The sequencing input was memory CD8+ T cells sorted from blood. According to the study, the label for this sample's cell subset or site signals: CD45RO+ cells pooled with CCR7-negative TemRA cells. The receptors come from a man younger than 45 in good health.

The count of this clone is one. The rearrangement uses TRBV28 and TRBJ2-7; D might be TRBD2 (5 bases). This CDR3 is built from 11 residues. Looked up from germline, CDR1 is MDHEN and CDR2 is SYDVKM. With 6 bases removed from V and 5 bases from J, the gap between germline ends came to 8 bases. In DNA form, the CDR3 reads TGTGCCAGCAGCCTCGGGGACGAGCAGTACTTC. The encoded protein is CASSLGDEQYF.

CDR3 in amino acids: CASSSLTSGNGETQYF. CDR3 bases: TGTGCCAGCAGCTCCCTGACTAGCGGGAATGGAGAGACCCAGTACTTC. J is TRBJ2-5 and V is TRBV7-8, with TRBD2 identical over 11 bases. Germline V gene sequence: CDR1 SGHVS, CDR2 FQNEAQ. This CDR3 is 16 amino acids long. V was clipped by 4 bases and J by 4 bases; unmatched bases: 8.

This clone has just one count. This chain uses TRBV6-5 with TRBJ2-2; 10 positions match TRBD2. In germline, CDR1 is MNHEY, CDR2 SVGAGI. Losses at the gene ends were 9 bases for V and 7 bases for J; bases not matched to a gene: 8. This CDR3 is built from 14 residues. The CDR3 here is CASSGRPLFGELFF. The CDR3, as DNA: TGTGCCAGTAGCGGGAGGCCTCTCTTCGGGGAGCTGTTTTTT.

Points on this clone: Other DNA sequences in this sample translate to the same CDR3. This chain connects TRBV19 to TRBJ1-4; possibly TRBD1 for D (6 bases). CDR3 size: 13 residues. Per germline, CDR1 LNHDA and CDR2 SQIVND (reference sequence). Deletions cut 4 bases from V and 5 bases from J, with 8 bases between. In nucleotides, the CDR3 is TGTGCCAGTAGTACCGGGACAAATGAAAAACTGTTTTTT. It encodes CASSTGTNEKLFF. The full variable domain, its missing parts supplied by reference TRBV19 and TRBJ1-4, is DGGITQSPKYLFRKEGQNVTLSCEQNLNHDAMYWYRQDPGQGLRLIYYSQIVNDFQKGDIAEGYSVSREKKESFPLTVTSAQKNPTAFYLCASSTGTNEKLFFGSGTQLSVL.

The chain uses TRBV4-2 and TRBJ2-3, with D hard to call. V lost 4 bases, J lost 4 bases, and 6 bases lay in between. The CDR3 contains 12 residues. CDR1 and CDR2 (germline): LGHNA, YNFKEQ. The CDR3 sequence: CASSPTPDTQYF. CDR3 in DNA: TGTGCCAGCAGCCCGACCCCAGATACGCAGTATTTT.

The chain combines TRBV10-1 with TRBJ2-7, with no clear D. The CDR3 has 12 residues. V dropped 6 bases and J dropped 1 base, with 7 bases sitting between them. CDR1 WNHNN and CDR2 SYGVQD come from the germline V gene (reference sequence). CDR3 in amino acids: CASSGRSYEQYF. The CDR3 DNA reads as TGCGCCAGCAGCGGCCGTTCCTACGAGCAGTACTTC.

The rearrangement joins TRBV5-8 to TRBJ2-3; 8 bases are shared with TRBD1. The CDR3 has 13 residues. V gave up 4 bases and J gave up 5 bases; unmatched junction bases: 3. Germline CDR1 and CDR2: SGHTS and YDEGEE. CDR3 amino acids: CASSPTGVDTQYF. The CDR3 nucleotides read TGTGCCAGCAGCCCGACAGGGGTAGATACGCAGTATTTT.

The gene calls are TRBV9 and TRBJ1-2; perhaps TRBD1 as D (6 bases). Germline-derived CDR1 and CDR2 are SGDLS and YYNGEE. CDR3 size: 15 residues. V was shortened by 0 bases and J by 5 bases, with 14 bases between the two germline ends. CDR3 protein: CASSVALTGRYGYTF. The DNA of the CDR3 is TGTGCCAGCAGCGTAGCTTTAACAGGGAGGTATGGCTACACCTTC. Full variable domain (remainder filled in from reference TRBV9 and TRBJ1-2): DSGVTQTPKHLITATGQRVTLRCSPRSGDLSVYWYQQSLDQGLQFLIQYYNGEERAKGNILERFSAQQFPDLHSELNLSSLELGDSALYFCASSVALTGRYGYTFGSGTRLTVV.

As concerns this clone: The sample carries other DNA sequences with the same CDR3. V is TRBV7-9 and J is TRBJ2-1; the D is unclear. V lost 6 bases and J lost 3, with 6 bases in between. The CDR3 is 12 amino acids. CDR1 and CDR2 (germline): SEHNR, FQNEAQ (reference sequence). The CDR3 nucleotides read TGTGCCAGCAGTCTTAGCTACAATGAGCAGTTCTTC. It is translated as CASSLSYNEQFF. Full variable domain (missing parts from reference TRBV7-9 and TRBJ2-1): DTGVSQNPRHKITKRGQNVTFRCDPISEHNRLYWYRQTLGQGPEFLTYFQNEAQLEKSRLLSDRFSAERPKGSFSTLEIQRTEQGDSAMYLCASSLSYNEQFFGPGTRLTVL.

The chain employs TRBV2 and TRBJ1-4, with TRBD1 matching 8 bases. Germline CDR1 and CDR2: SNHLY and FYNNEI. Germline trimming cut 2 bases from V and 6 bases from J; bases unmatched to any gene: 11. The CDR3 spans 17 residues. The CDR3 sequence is CASSEIPSGGWDEKLFF. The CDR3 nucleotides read TGTGCCAGCAGTGAAATTCCATCAGGGGGCTGGGATGAAAAACTGTTTTTT.

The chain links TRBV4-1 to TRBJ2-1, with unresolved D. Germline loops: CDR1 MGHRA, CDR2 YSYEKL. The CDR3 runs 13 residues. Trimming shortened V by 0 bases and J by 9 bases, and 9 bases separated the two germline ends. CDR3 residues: CASSQDHGFEQFF. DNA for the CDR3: TGCGCCAGCAGCCAAGATCATGGCTTTGAGCAGTTCTTC.

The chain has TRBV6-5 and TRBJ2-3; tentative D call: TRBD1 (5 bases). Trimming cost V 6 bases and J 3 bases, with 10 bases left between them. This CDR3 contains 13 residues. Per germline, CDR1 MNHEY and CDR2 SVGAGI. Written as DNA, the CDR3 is TGTGCCAGCAGAGTTAGGGGAACAGATACGCAGTATTTT. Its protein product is CASRVRGTDTQYF.

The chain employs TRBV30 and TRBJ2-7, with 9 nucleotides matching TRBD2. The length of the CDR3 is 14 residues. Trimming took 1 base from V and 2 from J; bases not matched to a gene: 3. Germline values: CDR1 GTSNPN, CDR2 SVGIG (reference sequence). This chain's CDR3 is CAWSGSSGTYEQYF. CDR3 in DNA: TGTGCCTGGAGTGGGTCTAGCGGGACCTACGAGCAGTACTTC. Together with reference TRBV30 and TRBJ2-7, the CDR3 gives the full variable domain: SQTIHQWPATLVQPVGSPLSLECTVEGTSNPNLYWYRQAAGRGLQLLFYSVGIGQISSEVPQNLSASRPQDRQFILSSKKLLLSDSGFYLCAWSGSSGTYEQYFGPGTRLTVT.

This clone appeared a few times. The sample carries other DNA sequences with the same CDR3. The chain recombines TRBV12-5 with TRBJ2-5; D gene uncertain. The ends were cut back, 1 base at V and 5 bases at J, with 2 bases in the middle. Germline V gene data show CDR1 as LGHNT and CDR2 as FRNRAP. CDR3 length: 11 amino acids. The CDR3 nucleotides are TGTGCTAGTGGTTTGGGGGAGACCCAGTACTTC. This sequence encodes CASGLGETQYF.

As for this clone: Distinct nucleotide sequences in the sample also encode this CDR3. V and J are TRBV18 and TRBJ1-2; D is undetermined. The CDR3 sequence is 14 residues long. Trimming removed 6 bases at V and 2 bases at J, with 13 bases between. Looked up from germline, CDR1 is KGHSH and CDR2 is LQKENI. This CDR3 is CASSPDGSNYGYTF. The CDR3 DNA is TGTGCCAGCTCGCCTGACGGGTCCAACTATGGCTACACCTTC.

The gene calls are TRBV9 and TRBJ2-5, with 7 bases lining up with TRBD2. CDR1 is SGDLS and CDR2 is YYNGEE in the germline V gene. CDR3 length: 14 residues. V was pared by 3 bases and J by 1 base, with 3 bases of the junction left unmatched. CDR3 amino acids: CASSAPSGQETQYF. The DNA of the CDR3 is TGTGCCAGCAGCGCCCCTAGCGGCCAAGAGACCCAGTACTTC.

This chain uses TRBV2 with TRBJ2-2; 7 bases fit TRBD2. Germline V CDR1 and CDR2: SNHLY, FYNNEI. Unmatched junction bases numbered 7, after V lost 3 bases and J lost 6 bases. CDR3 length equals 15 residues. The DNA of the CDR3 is TGTGCCAGCAGTGAGGGTGAGCGGGACTCCGGGGAGCTGTTTTTT. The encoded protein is CASSEGERDSGELFF.